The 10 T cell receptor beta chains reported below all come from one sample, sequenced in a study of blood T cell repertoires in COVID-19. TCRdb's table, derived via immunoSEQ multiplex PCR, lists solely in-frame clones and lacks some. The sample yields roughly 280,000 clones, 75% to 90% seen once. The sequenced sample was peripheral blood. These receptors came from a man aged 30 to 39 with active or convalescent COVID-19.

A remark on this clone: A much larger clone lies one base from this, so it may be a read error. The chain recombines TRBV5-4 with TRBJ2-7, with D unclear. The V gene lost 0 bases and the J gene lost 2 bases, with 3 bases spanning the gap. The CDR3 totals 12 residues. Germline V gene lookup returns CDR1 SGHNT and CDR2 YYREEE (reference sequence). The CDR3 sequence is CASSLDTYEQYF. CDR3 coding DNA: TGTGCCAGCAGCTTGGACACCTACGAGCAGTACTTC.

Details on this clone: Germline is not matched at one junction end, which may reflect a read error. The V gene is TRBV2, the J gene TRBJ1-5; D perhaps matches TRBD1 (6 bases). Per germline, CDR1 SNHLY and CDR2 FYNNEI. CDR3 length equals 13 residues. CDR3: CASREATGQPQHF. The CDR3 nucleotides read TGTGCCAGCAGAGAAGCCACAGGGCAGCCCCAGCATTTT.

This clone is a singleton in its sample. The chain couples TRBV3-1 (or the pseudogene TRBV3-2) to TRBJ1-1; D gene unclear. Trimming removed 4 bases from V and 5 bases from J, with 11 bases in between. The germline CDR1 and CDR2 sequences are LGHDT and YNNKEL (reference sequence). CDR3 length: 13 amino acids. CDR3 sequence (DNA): TGTGCCAGCAGCCTCCGTGCGTGGACTGAAGCTTTCTTT. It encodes CASSLRAWTEAFF.

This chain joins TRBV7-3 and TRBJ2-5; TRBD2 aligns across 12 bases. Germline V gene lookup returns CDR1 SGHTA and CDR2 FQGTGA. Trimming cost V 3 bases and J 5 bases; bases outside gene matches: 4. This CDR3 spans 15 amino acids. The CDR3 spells CASSLLAGGRETQYF. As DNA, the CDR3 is TGTGCCAGCAGCTTGCTAGCGGGGGGGCGTGAGACCCAGTACTTC.

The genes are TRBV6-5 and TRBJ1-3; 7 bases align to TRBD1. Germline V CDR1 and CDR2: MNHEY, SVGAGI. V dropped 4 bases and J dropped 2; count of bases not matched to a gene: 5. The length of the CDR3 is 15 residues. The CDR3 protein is CASSFLTGAGNTIYF. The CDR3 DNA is TGTGCCAGCAGTTTCTTAACAGGGGCTGGAAACACCATATATTTT.

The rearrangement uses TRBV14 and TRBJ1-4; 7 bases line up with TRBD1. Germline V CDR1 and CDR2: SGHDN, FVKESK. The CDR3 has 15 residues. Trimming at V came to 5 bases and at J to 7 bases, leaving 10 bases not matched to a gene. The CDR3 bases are TGTGCCAGCAGCTCGCGACAGGGAGGAACTGAAAAACTGTTTTTT. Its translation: CASSSRQGGTEKLFF.

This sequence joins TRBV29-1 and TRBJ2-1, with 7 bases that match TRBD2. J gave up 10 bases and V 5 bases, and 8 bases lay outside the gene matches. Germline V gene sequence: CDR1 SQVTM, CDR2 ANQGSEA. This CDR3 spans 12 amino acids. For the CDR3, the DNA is TGCAGCGTTAGCGGGGACGGGGGGGAGCAGTTCTTC. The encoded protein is CSVSGDGGEQFF.

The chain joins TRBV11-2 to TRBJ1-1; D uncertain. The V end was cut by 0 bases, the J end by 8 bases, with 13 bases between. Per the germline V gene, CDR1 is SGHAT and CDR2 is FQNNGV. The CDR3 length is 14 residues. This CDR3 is CASSLDLVAVEAFF. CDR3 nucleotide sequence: TGTGCCAGCAGCTTAGATCTTGTGGCAGTCGAAGCTTTCTTT.

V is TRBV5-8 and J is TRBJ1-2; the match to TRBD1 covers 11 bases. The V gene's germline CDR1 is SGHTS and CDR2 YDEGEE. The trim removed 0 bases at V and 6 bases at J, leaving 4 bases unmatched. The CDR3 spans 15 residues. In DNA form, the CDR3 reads TGTGCCAGCAGCTTGGGGACAGGGGGCCGGGATGGCTACACCTTC. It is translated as CASSLGTGGRDGYTF.

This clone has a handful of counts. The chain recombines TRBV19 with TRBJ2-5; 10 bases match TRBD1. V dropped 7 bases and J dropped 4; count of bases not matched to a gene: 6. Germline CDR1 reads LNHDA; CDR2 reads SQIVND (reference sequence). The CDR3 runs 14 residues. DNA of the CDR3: TGTGCCAGTACAACGGGACAGGGGTTAGAGACCCAGTACTTC. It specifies CASTTGQGLETQYF.